This is a list of T cell receptor beta chains from one sample in a study of human T cells and chemical hapten exposure. Each CDR3 protein gets one entry after TCRdb re-called the RACE reads with MiXCR. The table has some 330,000 distinct CDR3 sequences, approximately 5% seen once. The material sequenced was whole blood, taken in connection with sensitization to the hapten diphenylcyclopropenone (DPC). The receptors originated from a woman between 18 and 29 years old with alopecia areata. Some clones in this sample may be carry-over from other donors' samples. Both conserved end residues are part of each CDR3. The D gene is left open where the match is weak. The size entry is marked missing in some rows and otherwise reads once, few, many or a size class.

many	TRBD1	TRBV7-9	TRBJ2-6	TGTGCCAGCAGCCCAGGACAGGGGGCCTCCTCTGGGGCCAACGTCCTGACTTTC	CASSPGQGASSGANVLTF
few	NA	TRBV5-5	TRBJ1-6	TGTGCCAGCAGCTGGGGTTTTGGGGATTTTAATTCACCCCTCCACTTT	CASSWGFGDFNSPLHF
many	TRBD2	TRBV28	TRBJ2-3	TGTGCCAGCAGTTTCCCCTTTGGACTAGCGGGGATGACAGATACGCAGTATTTT	CASSFPFGLAGMTDTQYF
NA	NA	TRBV7-9	TRBJ2-1	TGTGCCAGCAGCTTAGGATTAGCGCGGATCTCCTACAATGAGCAGTTCTTC	CASSLGLARISYNEQFF
many	NA	TRBV6-6	TRBJ1-6	TGTGCCAGCCCACCCTCTACACCCCTCCACTTT	CASPPSTPLHF
few	TRBD1	TRBV29-1	TRBJ1-1	TGCAGCGCCCTGGCGTTTACAGGGGGTTCTTTTATGAACACTGAAGCTTTCTTT	CSALAFTGGSFMNTEAFF
NA	NA	TRBV15	TRBJ1-1	TGTGCCACCAGCAGAGAAGGACTTAACACTGAAGCTTTCTTT	CATSREGLNTEAFF
many	NA	TRBV9	TRBJ1-6	TGTGCCAGCAGCGTGGGGGAGAGCCCACCCCTCCACTTT	CASSVGESPPLHF
NA	NA	TRBV7-2	TRBJ2-3	TGTGCCAGCAGCTCGCAGACGGGGGCAGATACGCAGTATTTT	CASSSQTGADTQYF
NA	TRBD1	TRBV20-1	TRBJ2-1	TGCAGTGCCAATGGACAGGGGGTAACCTACAATGAGCAGTTCTTC	CSANGQGVTYNEQFF
many	NA	TRBV6-5	TRBJ1-3	TGTGCCAGCAGTTACTCGGGGGCGGCTTCTGGAAACACCATATATTTT	CASSYSGAASGNTIYF
NA	NA	TRBV7-9	TRBJ2-1	TGTGCCAGCAGCTTTGGTGACAGGTCCTACAATGAGCAGTTCTTC	CASSFGDRSYNEQFF
many	NA	TRBV7-9	TRBJ2-4	TGTGCCAGCAGCTTAACGCAAGCTCTAGCCAAAAACATTCAGTACTTC	CASSLTQALAKNIQYF
few	TRBD2	TRBV20-1	TRBJ2-7	TGCAGTGCTAGAGATTCCGGGGGGGGCGCCTACGAGCAGTACTTC	CSARDSGGGAYEQYF
NA	NA	TRBV5-1	TRBJ2-7	TGCGCCAGCAGCTTGAAGGGACCGGGACACTATTACGAGCAGTACTTC	CASSLKGPGHYYEQYF
many	NA	TRBV6-6	TRBJ2-7	TGTGCCAGCAGTTTACTACAGGGACCGTACGAGCAGTACTTC	CASSLLQGPYEQYF
many	TRBD2	TRBV12-3/TRBV12-4	TRBJ2-7	TGTGCCAGCAGTTTACAGCTAGCGGGGGGTCCCTACGAGCAGTACTTC	CASSLQLAGGPYEQYF
NA	TRBD1	TRBV12-3/TRBV12-4	TRBJ1-5	TGTGCCAGCAGGGGGACAGATAGCAATCAGCCCCAGCATTTT	CASRGTDSNQPQHF
many	NA	TRBV29-1	TRBJ2-2	TGCAGCGTCCTCCTGCCAGTAGAAACCGGGGAGCTGTTTTTT	CSVLLPVETGELFF
NA	NA	TRBV5-1	TRBJ2-5	TGCGCCAGCAGCTTTCCACGGGAACAGGGCTCGAAGGAGACCCAGTACTTC	CASSFPREQGSKETQYF
NA	NA	TRBV7-2	TRBJ1-2	TGTGCCAGCGGCTTGGACGGGGGTAATGGCTACACCTTC	CASGLDGGNGYTF
few	TRBD1	TRBV5-1	TRBJ1-2	TGCGCCAGCAGCTTGGGGATGGACAGGGCGTATGGCTACACCTTC	CASSLGMDRAYGYTF
few	NA	TRBV6-1	TRBJ1-1	TGTGCCAGCAGCGATGTTCGTCTCATGAACACTGAAGCTTTCTTT	CASSDVRLMNTEAFF
many	TRBD2	TRBV6-5	TRBJ2-3	TGTGCCAGCAGTAGAGGACTAGCGGGATTAGCAGATACGCAGTATTTT	CASSRGLAGLADTQYF
NA	NA	TRBV7-9	TRBJ2-7	TGTGCCAGCAGCTCGCCCGAAGCTGAGTTCTACGAGCAGTACTTC	CASSSPEAEFYEQYF
many	TRBD1	TRBV10-3	TRBJ1-1	TGTGCCATCAGCAGACAGGGCGACACTGAAGCTTTCTTT	CAISRQGDTEAFF
NA	NA	TRBV20-1	TRBJ1-2	TGCAGTGCTAGGGACTCTGGGGGGGTCTACTACACCTTC	CSARDSGGVYYTF
few	TRBD1	TRBV6-5	TRBJ1-2	TGTGCCAGCAGTAGACAGGGTCTTAGCGACTATGGCTACACCTTC	CASSRQGLSDYGYTF
few	NA	TRBV6-6	TRBJ1-1	TGTGCCAGCCTTCCCCAAATGCTTTTGACACAGGGAATAGCTGAAGCTTTCTTT	CASLPQMLLTQGIAEAFF
NA	TRBD1	TRBV6-2/TRBV6-3	TRBJ2-7	TGTGCCAGCAGTACCCAGGGACAGGGGTATGGGCAGTACTTC	CASSTQGQGYGQYF
few	NA	TRBV7-3	TRBJ1-1	TGTGCCAGCAGCTTAGGGCAGGGAGGGGCTGAAGCTTTCTTT	CASSLGQGGAEAFF
many	NA	TRBV12-3/TRBV12-4	TRBJ1-1	TGTGCCAGCAGTTCGGACACAATCCCCGAAGCTTTCTTT	CASSSDTIPEAFF
few	TRBD2	TRBV6-2/TRBV6-3	TRBJ2-5	TGTGCCAGCAGGCAACGTCGGGGGGGCGGGACCCAGTACTTC	CASRQRRGGGTQYF
many	NA	TRBV20-1	TRBJ1-5	TGCAGTGCTCACGAAGGGGGGCCGGGTCAGCCCCAGCATTTT	CSAHEGGPGQPQHF
NA	TRBD1	TRBV12-3/TRBV12-4	TRBJ2-3	TGTGCCAGCAGAGGACAGGGTGAAGATACGCAGTATTTT	CASRGQGEDTQYF
NA	TRBD2	TRBV19	TRBJ2-1	TGTGCCAGTAGTATAGCGGGGGGGCGAAGAAATGAGCAGTTCTTC	CASSIAGGRRNEQFF
few	NA	TRBV18	TRBJ1-1	TGTGCCAGCTCCCCGGGGACGGGGACTGAAGCTTTCTTT	CASSPGTGTEAFF
many	TRBD1	TRBV12-3/TRBV12-4	TRBJ1-1	TGTGCCAGCAGGTTAAGAACAGGGGCGGACACTGAAGCTTTCTTT	CASRLRTGADTEAFF
NA	NA	TRBV20-1	TRBJ2-7	TGCAGTGCGACAGCCCTGCAGGACTACGAGCAGTACTTC	CSATALQDYEQYF
NA	TRBD2	TRBV24-1	TRBJ2-1	TGTGCCACCAGTGAGCCGACTAGCGGAATGAGCTCCTACAATGAGCAGTTCTTC	CATSEPTSGMSSYNEQFF
many	TRBD2	TRBV15	TRBJ2-1	TGTGCCACCAGCAGAGATTCGCGGGGGGGCAATGAGCAGTTCTTC	CATSRDSRGGNEQFF
few	NA	TRBV7-9	TRBJ1-1	TGTGCCAGCAGCAAGACAGAGAACACTGAAGCTTTCTTT	CASSKTENTEAFF
NA	NA	TRBV4-1	TRBJ2-4	TGCGCCAGCAGCCAAGTTCCCGGTCCTGGTACAAACATTCAGTACTTC	CASSQVPGPGTNIQYF
many	NA	TRBV6-2/TRBV6-3	TRBJ2-1	TGTGCCAGCAGCGGGGTAAAAAAAAGGGAGCAGTTCTTC	CASSGVKKREQFF
NA	NA	TRBV29-1	TRBJ2-1	TGCAGCGTTGCCAAGCGAGACTACGGGCAGTTCTTC	CSVAKRDYGQFF
few	NA	TRBV5-8	TRBJ2-6	TGTGCCAGCAGCTGGCCACTAAGCTCTGGGGCCAACGTCCTGACTTTC	CASSWPLSSGANVLTF
NA	TRBD1	TRBV5-6	TRBJ1-2	TGTGCCAGCAGCTCACAGGGGGTGTATGGCTACACCTTC	CASSSQGVYGYTF
many	NA	TRBV29-1	TRBJ1-2	TGCAGCGTTGGAGGGCCGGGACACCCCAACTATGGCTACACCTTC	CSVGGPGHPNYGYTF
NA	NA	TRBV7-2	TRBJ2-3	TGTGCCAGCAGCTTAGCGCAGGCAGCTCCTAGCACAGATACGCAGTATTTT	CASSLAQAAPSTDTQYF
NA	TRBD1	TRBV18	TRBJ1-3	TGTGCCAGCTCACCAACCCCAGGGGGCGGAAACACCATATATTTT	CASSPTPGGGNTIYF
NA	TRBD1	TRBV29-1	TRBJ2-1	TGCAGCGTTGAATCAACGGGACAGGGGCCTCGGGAGCAGTTCTTC	CSVESTGQGPREQFF
many	NA	TRBV6-2/TRBV6-3	TRBJ2-7	TGTGCCAGCAGCCGTCGGGACGAGCAGTACTTC	CASSRRDEQYF